This is a list of T cell receptor beta chains from one sample in a study of blood T cell repertoires in COVID-19. Clones were sequenced by immunoSEQ multiplex PCR, and TCRdb holds only the in-frame ones, with some missing. The data show over 100,000 clones, approximately 87% seen once. What was sequenced was peripheral blood. The receptors stem from a man aged 50-59 years with acute or convalescent COVID-19. Both conserved end residues are part of each CDR3. Fields, in order: V gene, J gene, clone size, D gene, CDR3 length, CDR3 protein, CDR3 DNA. D genes are given only for firm matches. Rows may omit the clone size; those that give it use once, few, many or a size class.

V gene: TRBV6-1; J gene: TRBJ1-6; clone size: -; D gene: -; CDR3 length: 12; CDR3 protein: CASSDLRSPLHF; CDR3 DNA: TGTGCCAGCAGTGACCTGAGGTCACCCCTCCACTTT
V gene: TRBV7-2; J gene: TRBJ2-1; clone size: -; D gene: TRBD2; CDR3 length: 16; CDR3 protein: CASSTSGRALYNEQFF; CDR3 DNA: TGTGCCAGCAGCACTAGCGGGAGGGCCCTTTACAATGAGCAGTTCTTC
V gene: TRBV19; J gene: TRBJ1-5; clone size: -; D gene: -; CDR3 length: 13; CDR3 protein: CASSITGVRPQHF; CDR3 DNA: TGTGCCAGTAGTATTACGGGGGTTCGGCCCCAGCATTTT
V gene: TRBV5-4; J gene: TRBJ2-1; clone size: -; D gene: TRBD2; CDR3 length: 15; CDR3 protein: CASSPSGTGYNEQFF; CDR3 DNA: TGTGCCAGCAGCCCGAGCGGGACTGGCTACAATGAGCAGTTCTTC
V gene: TRBV2; J gene: TRBJ1-5; clone size: -; D gene: -; CDR3 length: 14; CDR3 protein: CASSDRNSNQPQHF; CDR3 DNA: TGTGCCAGCAGTGACAGGAATAGCAATCAGCCCCAGCATTTT
V gene: TRBV21-1; J gene: TRBJ2-1; clone size: -; D gene: -; CDR3 length: 16; CDR3 protein: CASRTSGRTSYNEQFF; CDR3 DNA: TGTGCCAGCCGGACTAGCGGGAGAACGTCCTACAATGAGCAGTTCTTC
V gene: TRBV6-2/TRBV6-3; J gene: TRBJ2-3; clone size: -; D gene: TRBD2; CDR3 length: 18; CDR3 protein: CASSKNPPFSGFTDTQYF; CDR3 DNA: TGTGCCAGCAGTAAAAACCCTCCGTTTAGCGGGTTCACAGATACGCAGTATTTT
V gene: TRBV6-5; J gene: TRBJ1-6; clone size: -; D gene: -; CDR3 length: 15; CDR3 protein: CASSSKVQGQSPLHF; CDR3 DNA: TGTGCCAGCAGTTCAAAAGTACAGGGCCAGTCACCCCTCCACTTT
V gene: TRBV7-9; J gene: TRBJ2-1; clone size: -; D gene: -; CDR3 length: 8; CDR3 protein: CASSPQFF; CDR3 DNA: TGTGCCAGCAGCCCACAGTTCTTC
V gene: TRBV19; J gene: TRBJ2-1; clone size: -; D gene: TRBD1; CDR3 length: 13; CDR3 protein: CASSIQGADEQFF; CDR3 DNA: TGTGCCAGTAGTATCCAGGGGGCCGATGAGCAGTTCTTC
V gene: TRBV29-1; J gene: TRBJ2-2; clone size: -; D gene: TRBD2; CDR3 length: 14; CDR3 protein: CSVVGREVPGELFF; CDR3 DNA: TGCAGCGTTGTTGGGCGGGAGGTCCCCGGGGAGCTGTTTTTT
V gene: TRBV3-1/TRBV3-2; J gene: TRBJ2-7; clone size: -; D gene: -; CDR3 length: 14; CDR3 protein: CASSLGLPSSEQYF; CDR3 DNA: TGTGCCAGCAGCCTTGGACTTCCTTCCTCCGAGCAGTACTTC
V gene: TRBV7-9; J gene: TRBJ1-5; clone size: -; D gene: -; CDR3 length: 12; CDR3 protein: CASSSDNQPQHF; CDR3 DNA: TGTGCCAGCAGCTCAGACAATCAGCCCCAGCATTTT
V gene: TRBV30; J gene: TRBJ2-1; clone size: once; D gene: -; CDR3 length: 15; CDR3 protein: CAWSETTRESSEQFF; CDR3 DNA: TGTGCCTGGAGTGAGACTACCCGGGAGTCCAGTGAGCAGTTCTTC
V gene: TRBV14; J gene: TRBJ2-3; clone size: -; D gene: TRBD2; CDR3 length: 15; CDR3 protein: CASSQVAGGSDTQYF; CDR3 DNA: TGTGCCAGCAGCCAAGTGGCGGGAGGATCAGATACGCAGTATTTT
V gene: TRBV28; J gene: TRBJ2-3; clone size: -; D gene: TRBD2; CDR3 length: 15; CDR3 protein: CASRELAGGSDTQYF; CDR3 DNA: TGTGCCAGCAGGGAACTAGCGGGAGGATCAGATACGCAGTATTTT
V gene: TRBV5-1; J gene: TRBJ2-4; clone size: -; D gene: TRBD1; CDR3 length: 14; CDR3 protein: CASSLSGTVDIQYF; CDR3 DNA: TGCGCCAGCAGCCTGTCCGGGACAGTAGACATTCAGTACTTC
V gene: TRBV5-4; J gene: TRBJ2-3; clone size: -; D gene: -; CDR3 length: 14; CDR3 protein: CASSRGLGADTQYF; CDR3 DNA: TGTGCCAGCAGCCGGGGACTGGGGGCAGATACGCAGTATTTT
V gene: TRBV5-1; J gene: TRBJ2-7; clone size: -; D gene: TRBD2; CDR3 length: 18; CDR3 protein: CASSLGPAGGSYSYEQYF; CDR3 DNA: TGCGCCAGCAGCTTGGGGCCAGCGGGAGGCTCATACTCCTACGAGCAGTACTTC
V gene: TRBV2; J gene: TRBJ1-5; clone size: -; D gene: -; CDR3 length: 13; CDR3 protein: CASAEGVLQPQHF; CDR3 DNA: TGTGCCAGCGCCGAGGGGGTTCTTCAGCCCCAGCATTTT
V gene: TRBV19; J gene: TRBJ2-5; clone size: -; D gene: TRBD1; CDR3 length: 15; CDR3 protein: CASSIAGTGKETQYF; CDR3 DNA: TGTGCCAGTAGTATAGCCGGGACAGGGAAGGAGACCCAGTACTTC
V gene: TRBV2; J gene: TRBJ2-1; clone size: -; D gene: -; CDR3 length: 14; CDR3 protein: CASSTSGGWNEQFF; CDR3 DNA: TGTGCCAGCAGCACCAGTGGAGGGTGGAATGAGCAGTTCTTC
V gene: TRBV11-2; J gene: TRBJ2-7; clone size: -; D gene: -; CDR3 length: 14; CDR3 protein: CASSYRGTPYEQYF; CDR3 DNA: TGTGCCAGCAGCTACCGAGGGACACCGTACGAGCAGTACTTC
V gene: TRBV2; J gene: TRBJ1-1; clone size: -; D gene: -; CDR3 length: 14; CDR3 protein: CASSDRGRGTEAFF; CDR3 DNA: TGTGCCAGCAGTGACAGGGGAAGAGGGACTGAAGCTTTCTTT
V gene: TRBV5-6; J gene: TRBJ2-7; clone size: -; D gene: TRBD2; CDR3 length: 12; CDR3 protein: CASSFLAGEQYF; CDR3 DNA: TGTGCCAGCAGCTTCCTAGCGGGAGAGCAGTACTTC
V gene: TRBV29-1; J gene: TRBJ2-7; clone size: -; D gene: TRBD1; CDR3 length: 12; CDR3 protein: CSVEEDRDEQYF; CDR3 DNA: TGCAGCGTTGAGGAGGACAGGGACGAGCAGTACTTC
V gene: TRBV6-5; J gene: TRBJ2-4; clone size: few; D gene: -; CDR3 length: 14; CDR3 protein: CASSLGQIENIQYF; CDR3 DNA: TGTGCCAGCAGTCTTGGACAGATCGAAAACATTCAGTACTTC
V gene: TRBV6-5; J gene: TRBJ2-2; clone size: -; D gene: -; CDR3 length: 12; CDR3 protein: CASSNLQGELFF; CDR3 DNA: TGTGCCAGCAGTAATTTACAGGGGGAGCTGTTTTTT
V gene: TRBV28; J gene: TRBJ1-4; clone size: -; D gene: -; CDR3 length: 16; CDR3 protein: CASSLLGGPSDEKLFF; CDR3 DNA: TGTGCCAGCAGTTTATTGGGGGGTCCCTCGGATGAAAAACTGTTTTTT
V gene: TRBV23-1; J gene: TRBJ2-4; clone size: -; D gene: -; CDR3 length: 16; CDR3 protein: CASSQEEVQLKNIQYF; CDR3 DNA: TGCGCCAGCAGTCAAGAAGAAGTCCAGTTGAAAAACATTCAGTACTTC
V gene: TRBV5-1; J gene: TRBJ2-2; clone size: few; D gene: -; CDR3 length: 15; CDR3 protein: CASSLGAVNTGELFF; CDR3 DNA: TGCGCCAGCAGCTTGGGGGCAGTGAACACCGGGGAGCTGTTTTTT
V gene: TRBV11-3; J gene: TRBJ2-2; clone size: -; D gene: TRBD1; CDR3 length: 16; CDR3 protein: CASSYYGTATTGELFF; CDR3 DNA: TGTGCCAGCAGCTACTACGGGACAGCTACCACCGGGGAGCTGTTTTTT
V gene: TRBV3-1/TRBV3-2; J gene: TRBJ2-3; clone size: -; D gene: -; CDR3 length: 15; CDR3 protein: CASSQGAGRRNTQYF; CDR3 DNA: TGTGCCAGCAGCCAAGGAGCAGGGAGGAGAAATACGCAGTATTTT
V gene: TRBV14; J gene: TRBJ1-6; clone size: -; D gene: TRBD1; CDR3 length: 14; CDR3 protein: CASSLDRGNSPLHF; CDR3 DNA: TGTGCCAGCAGCCTTGACAGGGGGAATTCACCCCTCCACTTT
V gene: TRBV2; J gene: TRBJ2-7; clone size: -; D gene: -; CDR3 length: 15; CDR3 protein: CASSERDKTSYEQYF; CDR3 DNA: TGTGCCAGCAGTGAAAGGGACAAAACCTCCTACGAGCAGTACTTC
V gene: TRBV7-8; J gene: TRBJ1-4; clone size: -; D gene: TRBD1; CDR3 length: 14; CDR3 protein: CASSSGQGPEKLFF; CDR3 DNA: TGTGCCAGCAGCTCGGGACAGGGACCTGAAAAACTGTTTTTT
V gene: TRBV6-1; J gene: TRBJ2-7; clone size: -; D gene: TRBD1; CDR3 length: 15; CDR3 protein: CASSERTGVGYEQYF; CDR3 DNA: TGTGCCAGCAGTGAAAGGACAGGGGTGGGGTACGAGCAGTACTTC
V gene: TRBV29-1; J gene: TRBJ1-2; clone size: -; D gene: -; CDR3 length: 12; CDR3 protein: CSVEEGGDGYTF; CDR3 DNA: TGCAGCGTTGAAGAGGGGGGGGATGGCTACACCTTC
V gene: TRBV6-6; J gene: TRBJ2-7; clone size: -; D gene: -; CDR3 length: 15; CDR3 protein: CASSSRGRGNYEQYF; CDR3 DNA: TGTGCCAGCAGTTCCCGGGGCAGGGGTAACTACGAGCAGTACTTC
V gene: TRBV7-9; J gene: TRBJ1-3; clone size: -; D gene: -; CDR3 length: 17; CDR3 protein: CASSPTRQDFSGNTIYF; CDR3 DNA: TGTGCCAGCAGCCCTACGCGACAGGATTTCTCTGGAAACACCATATATTTT
V gene: TRBV28; J gene: TRBJ1-5; clone size: -; D gene: -; CDR3 length: 13; CDR3 protein: CASRGGFGQPQHF; CDR3 DNA: TGTGCCAGCAGAGGGGGATTCGGTCAGCCCCAGCATTTT
V gene: TRBV6-1; J gene: TRBJ2-1; clone size: -; D gene: TRBD1; CDR3 length: 15; CDR3 protein: CASSEWGQGSDEQFF; CDR3 DNA: TGTGCCAGCAGTGAGTGGGGACAGGGCTCGGATGAGCAGTTCTTC
V gene: TRBV7-9; J gene: TRBJ2-7; clone size: -; D gene: -; CDR3 length: 12; CDR3 protein: CASWAGTYEQYF; CDR3 DNA: TGTGCCAGTTGGGCCGGAACCTACGAGCAGTACTTC